A single sample gave rise to the 25 T cell receptor beta chains below, sequenced in a study of tumor and adjacent non-tumor tissue in lung cancer. RNA was extracted from bulk tissue without any cell sorting. TCRbeta libraries were built with three rounds of nested PCR, modified from ARM-PCR. TCRdb redid the calling of the multiplex PCR reads with MiXCR, one entry per CDR3 protein. The sample lists under 140,000 distinct CDR3 sequences; approximately 87% were seen once. The specimen sequenced was lung tumor tissue. The receptors were sampled from a man aged 65 to 79 with non-small cell lung cancer.

To note about this clonotype: Its ends do not fully match the called genes, so a read error is possible. V gene TRBV6-2 or TRBV6-3 combines with J gene TRBJ2-3; 7 bases fit TRBD1. The CDR3 runs to 16 residues. Germline V gene sequence: CDR1 MNHEY, CDR2 SVGEGT. The CDR3 is CANSYYQGEREHRQYF. The DNA for the CDR3 is TGTGCCAACAGTTACTATCAGGGGGAGAGGGAGCATAGGCAGTATTTT.

V usage is TRBV29-1 and J usage is TRBJ2-2; weak D call: TRBD2 (5 bases). Germline CDR1 and CDR2: SQVTM and ANQGSEA. There are 13 residues in the CDR3. CDR3 loop: CNGLERGTGELFF. CDR3 sequence (DNA): TGCAACGGCCTCGAACGGGGCACCGGGGAGCTGTTTTTT.

This clonotype appeared a single time. This chain uses TRBV12-3 or TRBV12-4 with TRBJ2-1; D perhaps matches TRBD2 (5 bases). Trimming stripped 6 bases from V and 7 bases from J, with 25 bases between. CDR3 length: 17 amino acids. Here the CDR3 DNA reads TGTGCCAGCAGATCCCGGGGTGGTGGGAGCCTCCATAATGAGCAGTTCTTC. Its protein is CASRSRGGGSLHNEQFF.

As regards this clonotype: A read error may account for a junction end that differs from germline. J is TRBJ1-1 and V is TRBV7-9, with TRBD1 identical over 9 bases. The CDR3 consists of 15 residues. Germline V lookup: CDR1 SEHNR, CDR2 FQNEAQ (reference sequence). The CDR3 here is CTSSPGQGLDTEAFF. CDR3 DNA: TGTACCAGCAGTCCAGGACAGGGGTTGGACACTGAAGCTTTCTTT. Based on the CDR3 plus reference TRBV7-9 and TRBJ1-1, the full variable domain is DTGVSQNPRHKITKRGQNVTFRCDPISEHNRLYWYRQTLGQGPEFLTYFQNEAQLEKSRLLSDRFSAERPKGSFSTLEIQRTEQGDSAMYLCTSSPGQGLDTEAFFGQGTRLTVV.

The chain couples TRBV11-2 to TRBJ2-2, with a tentative D call TRBD2 (5 bases). This CDR3 contains 17 residues. From germline, CDR1 is SGHAT and CDR2 FQNNGV. V was pared by 2 bases and J by 9 bases, with 22 bases between. The CDR3: CASSLTLGGADIRELFF. The CDR3 nucleotides read TGTGCCAGCAGCTTAACATTAGGAGGAGCAGACATCAGGGAGCTGTTTTTT.

This clonotype was observed once. With a much larger clone just one base away, this may be a read error. This sequence joins TRBV5-1 and TRBJ2-1; tentative D call: TRBD2 (6 bases). CDR1 SGHRS and CDR2 YFSETQ come from the germline V gene. The CDR3 has 14 residues. V shed 5 bases and J shed 4 bases, with 13 bases lying between them. CDR3 DNA sequence: TGCGCCAGCAGTTCCGGCGGGGAGTACAATGAGCAGTTCTTC. Translation gives CASSSGGEYNEQFF.

Notes on this clonotype: The CDR3 ends on some other residue instead of the conserved phenylalanine or tryptophan, so this is likely a read error. This chain uses TRBV6-1 with TRBJ1-4; 10 nucleotides agree with TRBD1. There are 16 residues in the CDR3. The germline CDR1 and CDR2 sequences are MNHNS and SASEGT. CDR3 sequence reads: CASSHATGGLRETLFS. The CDR3 bases are TGTGCCAGCAGTCATGCGACAGGGGGCTTAAGGGAAACACTGTTTTCT.

About this clonotype itself: The junction differs from germline at one of its ends, possibly a read error. The gene calls are TRBV11-2 and TRBJ1-4; the D is unclear. Germline V gene data show CDR1 as SGHAT and CDR2 as FQNNGV. The CDR3 has 13 residues. CDR3 nucleotides: TGTGTCAGCAGCTTGGTCAGAGTAGGAAAACTGTTTTTT. Its translation is CVSSLVRVGKLFF.

About this clonotype itself: At one boundary the junction diverges from the germline segment, which might be a read error. This chain links TRBV5-1 with TRBJ1-1, with D unresolved. The germline CDR1 and CDR2 sequences are SGHRS and YFSETQ. The CDR3 extends over 13 amino acids. In nucleotides, the CDR3 is TGCGCCAGCAGCTCGGTTGCAGGAACTGAAACTCTCTTT. Its translation is CASSSVAGTETLF.

As concerns this clonotype: This may be a read error: a much more frequent sequence differs by one nucleotide. The J gene is TRBJ1-2, the V gene TRBV28, with a tentative D call TRBD1 (6 bases). Germline V CDR1 and CDR2: MDHEN, SYDVKM. The CDR3 is 14 amino acids. The CDR3 region is CASRRRGFNYAYTF. The CDR3 nucleotides are TGTGCCAGCAGACGAAGGGGGTTTAACTATGCCTACACCTTC.

V gene TRBV4-3 combines with J gene TRBJ2-7; unclear D gene. Trimming shortened V by 2 bases and J by 8 bases, and 10 bases separated the two germline ends. There are 12 residues in the CDR3. Germline V CDR1 and CDR2: LGHNA, YSLEER. The CDR3 protein is CASSQTGSQQYF. Written as DNA, the CDR3 is TGCGCCAGCAGCCAAACCGGGTCACAGCAGTACTTC.

A single count supports this clonotype. In this CDR3 the conserved last residue, phenylalanine or tryptophan, is missing, so a read error is likely. The CDR3 region is CASSRNGTSNQKLFL. The CDR3 DNA reads as TGTGCCAGCAGCAGAAATGGGACAAGTAATCAAAAACTGTTTTTA. The chain couples TRBV11-2 to TRBJ1-4; D possibly corresponds to TRBD1 (6 bases). There are 15 residues in the CDR3. Germline loops: CDR1 SGHAT, CDR2 FQNNGV.

As to this clonotype: A much larger clone is a single base away; this may be a read error. The rearrangement links TRBV5-6 to TRBJ2-5; 8 nucleotides match TRBD1. CDR1 and CDR2 from the germline V gene are SGHDT and YYEEEE. V lost 5 bases, J lost 2 bases, and 11 bases stayed unmatched. The CDR3 extends over 16 amino acids. Here the CDR3 reads CASRRGTGVEQETQYF. As DNA, the CDR3 is TGTGCCAGCAGACGAGGGACAGGAGTAGAGCAAGAGACCCAGTACTTC.

The chain recombines TRBV28 with TRBJ1-5; no clear D. Trimming pared 7 bases from V and 3 bases from J, leaving 19 bases between. The CDR3 length is 16 residues. Germline V gene sequence: CDR1 MDHEN, CDR2 SYDVKM. The CDR3 here is CASNPTVRRVNQPQHF. The CDR3 DNA sequence: TGTGCCAGCAACCCCACCGTTCGGAGGGTCAATCAGCCCCAGCATTTT.

The gene calls are TRBV2 and TRBJ2-7; unclear D gene. Germline CDR1 SNHLY, CDR2 FYNNEI. This CDR3 spans 13 amino acids. The V end lost 11 bases, the J end lost 5 bases, and 19 bases lay between the germline ends. Here the CDR3 reads CAGTPVGKDEQYF. CDR3 nucleotide sequence: TGTGCCGGCACCCCCGTGGGCAAAGACGAGCAGTACTTC.

Turning to this clonotype: Because it lacks the conserved phenylalanine or tryptophan at the end, this CDR3 is likely a read error. V and J are TRBV11-2 and TRBJ2-3, with 7 positions matching TRBD1. The CDR3 totals 14 residues. From germline, CDR1 is SGHAT and CDR2 FQNNGV. CDR3 nucleotides: TGTACCAGCAGCTCACAGGGGTTCTCTGATACGCAGTATTTA. This gives the protein CTSSSQGFSDTQYL.

This rearrangement joins TRBV20-1 to TRBJ2-7; TRBD1 might be the D (6 bases). The CDR3 totals 12 residues. The V and J ends lost 8 bases and 2 bases respectively, with 13 bases between them. Germline-derived CDR1 and CDR2 are DFQATT and SNEGSKA (reference sequence). The CDR3 protein is CSTRGHPYEQYF. Here the CDR3 DNA reads TGCAGTACTCGGGGACACCCCTACGAGCAGTACTTC.

V and J are TRBV7-8 and TRBJ2-5; 7 nucleotides agree with TRBD1. V was pared by 6 bases and J by 9 bases, with 25 bases of the junction left unmatched. Per germline, CDR1 SGHVS and CDR2 FQNEAQ. The CDR3 length is 18 residues. CDR3 sequence (DNA): TGTGCCAGCAGTTCCACCGCTACAGGGGAAGGGTCCAAGTTTTCCCAGTACTTC. This translates into CASSSTATGEGSKFSQYF.

In its sample, this clonotype is medium-sized. This chain links TRBV12-5 with TRBJ1-2; the D gene is possibly TRBD1 (6 bases). The CDR3 runs to 13 residues. The V end was cut by 6 bases, the J end by 7 bases, with 15 bases between. Germline V gene lookup returns CDR1 LGHNT and CDR2 FRNRAP. Here the CDR3 reads CASGRTDRSGYTF. The CDR3, as DNA: TGTGCTAGTGGCCGCACTGACAGGAGTGGCTACACCTTC.

This clonotype came up many times. This sequence joins TRBV29-1 and TRBJ2-5; 10 bases line up with TRBD2. The germline V gene encodes CDR1 SQVTM and CDR2 ANQGSEA. The CDR3 is made up of 12 amino acids. The V segment lost 7 bases and the J segment 5 bases; nucleotides outside the gene matches: 4. As DNA, the CDR3 is TGCAGCGGGGCACTAGCGGGGGAGACCCAGTACTTC. It translates to CSGALAGETQYF.

To note about this clonotype: The junction shows a germline mismatch at one end, possibly a read error. V and J are TRBV11-3 and TRBJ2-3; no reliable D call. This CDR3 region has 15 residues. Germline V CDR1 and CDR2: SGHNT, YENEEA. The CDR3 DNA follows: TGTGCCAGCAGCCCAAGACATGGAACCACAGATATGCAGTATTTT. It specifies CASSPRHGTTDMQYF.

Ten or more counts support this clonotype. The chain has TRBV20-1 and TRBJ1-1, with TRBD1 as a possible D gene (5 bases). The germline gives CDR1 DFQATT, CDR2 SNEGSKA (reference sequence). This CDR3 region has 13 residues. V was pared by 6 bases and J by 4 bases, with 15 bases between. The CDR3 coding sequence is TGCAGTGCCCATAGGGGTTCCATCACTGAAGCTTTCTTT. It specifies CSAHRGSITEAFF.

This clonotype was seen a few times. Germline is not matched at one junction end, which may reflect a read error. The CDR3 loop is CASSYVGYCYEQYF. Here the CDR3 DNA reads TGTGCCAGTAGTTACGTTGGCTACTGCTACGAGCAGTACTTC. The chain employs TRBV6-5 and TRBJ2-7; D remains unclear. This CDR3 is built from 14 residues. The germline V gene encodes CDR1 MNHEY and CDR2 SVGAGI.

The genes are TRBV7-3 and TRBJ2-2, with TRBD2 matching 10 bases. This CDR3 comprises 14 residues. Germline CDR1 and CDR2: SGHTA and FQGTGA. J lost 7 bases, V lost 6 bases, and 5 bases had no gene match. Here the CDR3 DNA reads TGTGCCAGCAGAGAGCGGGGGGGCCACGGGGAGCTGTTTTTT. It translates to CASRERGGHGELFF.

About this clonotype itself: The junction departs from germline at one end; a sequencing error may be responsible. The V and J genes are TRBV11-2 and TRBJ1-6; D call uncertain. The germline gives CDR1 SGHAT, CDR2 FQNNGV. CDR3 length equals 15 residues. CDR3 residues: CASSSQSSYNSYLYF. The CDR3 region has the DNA TGTGCCAGCAGTTCCCAAAGCTCCTATAATTCATACCTCTACTTT.